The rows below give T cell receptor beta chains drawn from one sample of a study of PD-1 blockade in classical Hodgkin lymphoma. The data were produced by immunoSEQ multiplex PCR, yet TCRdb's version contains in-frame clones alone and is incomplete. The table records tens of thousands of clones, 60% to 70% of them present only once. The specimen was peripheral blood mononuclear cells (PBMCs), collected before the fourth cycle of nivolumab. These receptors came from a human donor with classical Hodgkin lymphoma. Each CDR3 is given with its conserved first and last residue. D genes are given only for firm matches. The size of a clone is reported for some rows only, either as once, few or many, or as a class for expanded clones.

size,J,V,D,CDR3,DNA
-,TRBJ1-2,TRBV28,-,CASRRATEVYGYTF,TGTGCCAGCAGAAGGGCCACGGAGGTCTATGGCTACACCTTC
-,TRBJ2-3,TRBV4-1,-,CASSLLARRDTQYF,TGCGCCAGCAGCCTATTAGCGAGGAGAGATACGCAGTATTTT
once,TRBJ1-1,TRBV7-2,-,CASSPTPGYYEAFF,TGTGCCAGCAGCCCCACCCCAGGCTACTATGAAGCTTTCTTT
few,TRBJ2-1,TRBV10-1,-,CASSETDSEQFF,TGCGCCAGCAGTGAGACCGACAGCGAGCAGTTCTTC
-,TRBJ2-1,TRBV2,TRBD2,CASSVGLAGLKSSSYNEQFF,TGTGCCAGCAGTGTTGGACTAGCGGGACTTAAGTCGAGCTCCTACAATGAGCAGTTCTTC
medium-sized,TRBJ2-5,TRBV7-3,-,CASSKRGQIQETQYF,TGTGCCAGCAGCAAAAGGGGTCAGATCCAAGAGACCCAGTACTTC
-,TRBJ1-4,TRBV9,TRBD1,CASSVAIPGTGDEKLFF,TGTGCCAGCAGCGTAGCTATCCCCGGGACAGGGGATGAAAAACTGTTTTTT
-,TRBJ2-2,TRBV6-6,TRBD1,CASSYIGGDTGELFF,TGTGCCAGCAGTTACATAGGGGGCGACACCGGGGAGCTGTTTTTT
-,TRBJ1-6,TRBV18,-,CASSSDWSGAYNSPLHF,TGTGCCAGCTCATCCGACTGGAGTGGGGCATATAATTCACCCCTCCACTTT
once,TRBJ2-5,TRBV7-9,TRBD1,CASSLSRGETQYF,TGTGCCAGCAGCTTATCCAGGGGGGAGACCCAGTACTTC
once,TRBJ1-5,TRBV5-6,TRBD1,CASSPGGGRNQPQHF,TGTGCCAGCAGCCCAGGGGGCGGGAGGAATCAGCCCCAGCATTTT